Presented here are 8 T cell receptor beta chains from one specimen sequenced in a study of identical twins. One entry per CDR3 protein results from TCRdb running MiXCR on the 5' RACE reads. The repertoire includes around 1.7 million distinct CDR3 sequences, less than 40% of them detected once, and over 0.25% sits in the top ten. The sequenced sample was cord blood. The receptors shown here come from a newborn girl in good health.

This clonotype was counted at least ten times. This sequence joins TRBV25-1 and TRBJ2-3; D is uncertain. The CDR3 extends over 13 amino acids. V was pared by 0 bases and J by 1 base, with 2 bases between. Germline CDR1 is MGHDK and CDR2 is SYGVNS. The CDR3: CASSEYGTDTQYF. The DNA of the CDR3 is TGTGCCAGCAGTGAATACGGCACAGATACGCAGTATTTT.

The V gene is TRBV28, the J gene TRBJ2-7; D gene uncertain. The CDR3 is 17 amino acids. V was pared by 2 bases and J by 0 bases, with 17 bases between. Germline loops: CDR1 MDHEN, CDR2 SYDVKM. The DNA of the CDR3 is TGTGCCAGCAGTTTAAGCCCGATAGCCCAGAGCTCCTACGAGCAGTACTTC. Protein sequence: CASSLSPIAQSSYEQYF.

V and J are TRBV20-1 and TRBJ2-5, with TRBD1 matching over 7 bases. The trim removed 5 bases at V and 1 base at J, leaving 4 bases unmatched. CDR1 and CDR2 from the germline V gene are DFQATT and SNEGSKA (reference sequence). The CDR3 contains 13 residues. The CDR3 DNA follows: TGCAGTGCTGACGACAGGGCCCAAGAGACCCAGTACTTC. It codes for CSADDRAQETQYF.

CDR3 protein: CSATAGGATNTQYF. The CDR3 bases are TGCAGTGCTACCGCGGGGGGGGCGACAAATACGCAGTATTTT. This chain links TRBV20-1 with TRBJ2-3; the match to TRBD2 covers 9 bases. Germline CDR1 and CDR2: DFQATT and SNEGSKA (reference sequence). V dropped 4 bases and J dropped 7; count of bases not matched to a gene: 9. The CDR3 has 14 residues.

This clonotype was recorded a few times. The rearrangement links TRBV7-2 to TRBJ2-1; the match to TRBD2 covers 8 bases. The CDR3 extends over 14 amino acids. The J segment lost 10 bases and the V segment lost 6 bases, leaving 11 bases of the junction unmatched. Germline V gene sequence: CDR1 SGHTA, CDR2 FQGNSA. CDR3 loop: CASSPGTRSREQFF. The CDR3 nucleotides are TGTGCCAGCAGTCCCGGGACTAGATCGAGGGAGCAGTTCTTC.

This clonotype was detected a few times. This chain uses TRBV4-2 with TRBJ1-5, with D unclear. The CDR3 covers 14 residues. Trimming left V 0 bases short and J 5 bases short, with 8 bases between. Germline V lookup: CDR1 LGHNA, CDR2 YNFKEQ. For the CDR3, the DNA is TGTGCCAGCAGCCAAGATTGGGGAGATCAGCCCCAGCATTTT. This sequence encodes CASSQDWGDQPQHF.

The CDR3 protein is CASSLVGFTEAFF. The CDR3 nucleotides are TGTGCCAGCAGTTTAGTAGGGTTCACTGAAGCTTTCTTT. This chain joins TRBV27 and TRBJ1-1; D is ambiguous. Germline V CDR1 and CDR2: MNHEY, SMNVEV (reference sequence). V was trimmed by 2 bases and J by 4 bases, leaving 8 bases between them. This CDR3 region has 13 residues.

The CDR3 DNA reads TGCAGCGTTGAGCGGGAGTGGGGCACAGATACGCAGTATTTT. Protein: CSVEREWGTDTQYF. This sequence joins TRBV29-1 and TRBJ2-3, with 7 positions matching TRBD2. Per germline, CDR1 SQVTM and CDR2 ANQGSEA. This CDR3 has 14 amino acids. V shed 3 bases and J 1 base; nucleotides not matched to a gene: 4.